What follows describes a single T cell receptor (beta chain). The PCR ran on 60 Vbeta and 13 Jbeta primers. Assay: immunoSEQ multiplex PCR; the TCRdb copy retains only in-frame clones and omits some. The repertoire includes approximately 75,000 clones, around 82% of them detected once, and 0.8% to 1.1% sits in the top ten. The data were obtained in a study of cytomegalovirus exposure and HLA in healthy donors. The clonotype was recovered from a male donor in good health and CMV-seronegative. The sequenced sample consisted of PBMCs.

CDR3 nucleotides: TGTGCCAGCAGCCTTGAAAGGTTACAGGAGACCCAGTACTTC. Protein: CASSLERLQETQYF. The chain recombines TRBV14 with TRBJ2-5; unclear D gene. This CDR3 contains 14 residues. The germline V gene encodes CDR1 SGHDN and CDR2 FVKESK. V lost 4 bases, J lost 5 bases, and 14 bases lay in between.